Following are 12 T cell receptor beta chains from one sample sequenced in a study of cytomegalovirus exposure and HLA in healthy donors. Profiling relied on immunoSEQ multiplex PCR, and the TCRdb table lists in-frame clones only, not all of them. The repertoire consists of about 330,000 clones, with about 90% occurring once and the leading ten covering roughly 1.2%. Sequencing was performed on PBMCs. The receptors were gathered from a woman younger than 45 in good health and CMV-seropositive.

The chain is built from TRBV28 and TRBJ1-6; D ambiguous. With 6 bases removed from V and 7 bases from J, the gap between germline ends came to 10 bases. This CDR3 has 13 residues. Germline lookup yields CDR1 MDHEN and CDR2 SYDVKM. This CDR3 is CASSATRNSPLHF. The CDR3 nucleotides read TGTGCCAGCAGCGCAACAAGAAATTCACCCCTCCACTTT.

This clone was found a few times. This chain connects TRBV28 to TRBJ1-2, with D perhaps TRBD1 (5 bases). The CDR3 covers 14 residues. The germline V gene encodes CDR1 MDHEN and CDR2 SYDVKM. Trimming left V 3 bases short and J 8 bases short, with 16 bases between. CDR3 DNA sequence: TGTGCCAGCAGTTTTACCCGGCAGGGAGTAGGCTACACCTTC. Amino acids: CASSFTRQGVGYTF.

CDR3 amino acids: CASSAGGSEQYF. In nucleotides, the CDR3 is TGTGCCAGCAGTGCTGGGGGTTCCGAGCAGTACTTC. J is TRBJ2-7 and V is TRBV25-1; D may be TRBD1 or TRBD2 (5 bases each). The length of the CDR3 is 12 residues. Germline V lookup: CDR1 MGHDK, CDR2 SYGVNS. V shed 4 bases and J shed 6 bases, with 10 bases lying between them.

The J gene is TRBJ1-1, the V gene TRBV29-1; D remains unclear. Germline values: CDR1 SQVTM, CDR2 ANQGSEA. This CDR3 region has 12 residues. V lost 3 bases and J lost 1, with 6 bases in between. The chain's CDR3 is CSVDHRNTEAFF. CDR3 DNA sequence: TGCAGCGTTGATCATCGGAACACTGAAGCTTTCTTT.

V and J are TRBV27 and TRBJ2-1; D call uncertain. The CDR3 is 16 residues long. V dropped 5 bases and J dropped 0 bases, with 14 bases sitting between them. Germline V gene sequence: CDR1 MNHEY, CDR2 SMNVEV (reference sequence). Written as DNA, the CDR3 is TGTGCCAGCAGTCCCCTCGGCAGGAGCTCCTACAATGAGCAGTTCTTC. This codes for CASSPLGRSSYNEQFF.

The CDR3 nucleotides are TGTGCCAGCATTCCAATGGGGGGAATTGAAAAACTGTTTTTT. Amino acid sequence: CASIPMGGIEKLFF. The chain joins TRBV28 to TRBJ1-4, with D possibly matching TRBD1 (5 bases). The CDR3 spans 14 residues. Germline V lookup: CDR1 MDHEN, CDR2 SYDVKM. V was shortened by 7 bases and J by 7 bases, with 16 bases between the two germline ends. Full variable domain (remainder filled in from reference TRBV28 and TRBJ1-4): DVKVTQSSRYLVKRTGEKVFLECVQDMDHENMFWYRQDPGLGLRLIYFSYDVKMKEKGDIPEGYSVSREKKERFSLILESASTNQTSMYLCASIPMGGIEKLFFGSGTQLSVL.

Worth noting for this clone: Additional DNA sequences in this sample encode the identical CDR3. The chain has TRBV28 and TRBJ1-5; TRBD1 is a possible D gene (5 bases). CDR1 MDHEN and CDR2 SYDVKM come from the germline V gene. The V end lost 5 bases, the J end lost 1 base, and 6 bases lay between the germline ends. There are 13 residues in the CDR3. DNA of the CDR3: TGTGCCAGCAGTCGGGACAGCAATCAGCCCCAGCATTTT. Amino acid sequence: CASSRDSNQPQHF.

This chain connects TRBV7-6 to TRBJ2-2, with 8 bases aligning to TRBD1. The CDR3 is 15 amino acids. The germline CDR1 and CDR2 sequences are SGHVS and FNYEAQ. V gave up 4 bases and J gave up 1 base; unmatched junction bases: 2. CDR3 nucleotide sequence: TGTGCCAGCAGCTATGACAGGGGGAACACCGGGGAGCTGTTTTTT. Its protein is CASSYDRGNTGELFF.

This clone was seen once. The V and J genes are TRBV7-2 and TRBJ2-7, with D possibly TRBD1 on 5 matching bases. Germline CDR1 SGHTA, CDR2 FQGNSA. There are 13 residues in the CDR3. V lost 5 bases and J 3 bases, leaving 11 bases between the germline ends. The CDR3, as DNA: TGTGCCAGCAGCCCAAACCAGGGCTACGAGCAGTACTTC. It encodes CASSPNQGYEQYF. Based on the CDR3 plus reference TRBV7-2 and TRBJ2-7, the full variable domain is GAGVSQSPSNKVTEKGKDVELRCDPISGHTALYWYRQSLGQGLEFLIYFQGNSAPDKSGLPSDRFSAERTGGSVSTLTIQRTQQEDSAVYLCASSPNQGYEQYFGPGTRLTVT.

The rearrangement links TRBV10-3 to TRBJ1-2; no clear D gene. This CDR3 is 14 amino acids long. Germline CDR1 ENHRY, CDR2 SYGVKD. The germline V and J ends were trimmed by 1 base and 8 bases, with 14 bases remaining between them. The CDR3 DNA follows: TGTGCCATCAGTGAGTTAAAAGGAGGGATCGGCTACACCTTC. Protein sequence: CAISELKGGIGYTF.

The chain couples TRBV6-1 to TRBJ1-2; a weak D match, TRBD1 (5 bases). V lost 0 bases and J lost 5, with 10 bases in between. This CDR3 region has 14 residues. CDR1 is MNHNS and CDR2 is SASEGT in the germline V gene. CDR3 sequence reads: CASSEAIRQYGYTF. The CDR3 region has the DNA TGTGCCAGCAGTGAAGCTATACGACAGTATGGCTACACCTTC.

The CDR3 DNA reads TGTGCCACCGCGGGGGGATACAATGAGCAGTTCTTC. Amino acid sequence: CATAGGYNEQFF. The chain couples TRBV15 to TRBJ2-1; 8 bases line up with TRBD2. The CDR3 totals 12 residues. Germline values: CDR1 LNHNV, CDR2 YYDKDF (reference sequence). After removal of 8 bases from V and 4 bases from J, the junction contained 1 base not matched to a gene.